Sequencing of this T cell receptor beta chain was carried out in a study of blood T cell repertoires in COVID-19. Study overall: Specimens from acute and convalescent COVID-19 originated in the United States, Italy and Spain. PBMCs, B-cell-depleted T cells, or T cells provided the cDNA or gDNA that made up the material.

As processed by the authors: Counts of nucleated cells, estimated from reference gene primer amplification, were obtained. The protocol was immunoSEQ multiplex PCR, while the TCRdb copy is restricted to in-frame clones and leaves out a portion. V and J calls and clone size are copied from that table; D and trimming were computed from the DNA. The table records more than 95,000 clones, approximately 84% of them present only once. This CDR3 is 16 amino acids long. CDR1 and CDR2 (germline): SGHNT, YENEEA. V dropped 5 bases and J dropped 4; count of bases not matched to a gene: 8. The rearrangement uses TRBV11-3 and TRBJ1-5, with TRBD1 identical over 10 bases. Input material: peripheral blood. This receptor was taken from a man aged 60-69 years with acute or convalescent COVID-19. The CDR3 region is CASSPTGGLNNQPQHF. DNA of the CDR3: TGTGCCAGCAGCCCGACAGGGGGCTTGAATAATCAGCCCCAGCATTTT.